This is a list of T cell receptor beta chains from one sample in a study of spatial heterogeneity in lung cancer. Using its own MiXCR run on the 5' RACE reads, TCRdb lists one record per CDR3 protein. Among about 38,000 distinct CDR3 sequences listed, roughly 8% were seen once. Material: PBMCs, obtained at surgery. The receptors were sampled from a male donor with early-stage non-small cell lung cancer. Both conserved end residues are part of each CDR3. A D gene is named only where the DNA matches it firmly. The listing skips clone size in some rows; elsewhere it reads once, few, many or a size class.

D	V	size	J	DNA	CDR3
NA	TRBV7-9	many	TRBJ1-2	TGTGCCAGCAGCTTAAACAGTAACTATGGCTACACCTTC	CASSLNSNYGYTF
TRBD1	TRBV12-3/TRBV12-4	NA	TRBJ2-1	TGTGCCAGCAGTTTAGTGATCAGGGGGATCTACAATGAGCAGTTCTTC	CASSLVIRGIYNEQFF
NA	TRBV6-2/TRBV6-3	many	TRBJ2-1	TGTGCCAGCAGTACCCCAGTCTCGTACAATGAGCAGTTCTTC	CASSTPVSYNEQFF
NA	TRBV29-1	many	TRBJ1-1	TGCAGCGTTATAGCCAGGACAGACACCAACACTGAAGCTTTCTTT	CSVIARTDTNTEAFF
TRBD1	TRBV28	many	TRBJ2-1	TGTGCCAGCAGTTTGGGTCAGGGGGCGCGCAATGAGCAGTTCTTC	CASSLGQGARNEQFF
NA	TRBV4-2	few	TRBJ2-5	TGTGCCAGCAGCCAAGAGGCTGGGGAGACCCAGTACTTC	CASSQEAGETQYF
NA	TRBV12-3/TRBV12-4	few	TRBJ1-1	TGTGCCAGCAGTTTATACAGGTTGAACACTGAAGCTTTCTTT	CASSLYRLNTEAFF
NA	TRBV19	NA	TRBJ1-6	TGTGCCAATACTCGACCGGATTATAATTCACCCCTCCACTTT	CANTRPDYNSPLHF
TRBD2	TRBV20-1	many	TRBJ2-7	TGCAGTGCTATCCCCCGTGGCGGGGGCTACGAGCAGTACTTC	CSAIPRGGGYEQYF
TRBD2	TRBV12-3/TRBV12-4	many	TRBJ2-1	TGTGCCAGCAGCAAACAGTCGGGAGGCAGGGAGCAGTTCTTC	CASSKQSGGREQFF
TRBD2	TRBV7-2	many	TRBJ2-1	TGTGCCAGCAGCCTGGGACTAGCGGGCAATGAGCAGTTCTTC	CASSLGLAGNEQFF
TRBD1	TRBV6-6	few	TRBJ2-3	TGTGCCAGCATTGACAGGGGAGGAGGTTCCGATACGCAGTATTTT	CASIDRGGGSDTQYF
TRBD1	TRBV11-2	few	TRBJ2-3	TGTGCCAGCAGTCAAAACAGGGGGGGCACAGATACGCAGTATTTT	CASSQNRGGTDTQYF
NA	TRBV6-2/TRBV6-3	many	TRBJ2-2	TGTGCCAGCAGTTCGGGACTCCCAACCGGGGAGCTGTTTTTT	CASSSGLPTGELFF